This T cell receptor beta chain was observed in a study of blood T cell repertoires in COVID-19. Looking at the study overall: PBMCs, B-cell-depleted T cells, or T cells provided the cDNA or gDNA that made up the material.

This clone showed up just once. Generated by immunoSEQ multiplex PCR, the TCRdb table keeps only in-frame clones and is missing some. The sample has around 310,000 clones; roughly 90% are singletons. The CDR3 spans 15 residues. Germline V gene sequence: CDR1 MDHEN, CDR2 SYDVKM. After removal of 2 bases from V and 5 bases from J, the junction contained 9 bases not matched to a gene. This TCR was sampled from a woman aged 45 to 65 with active or convalescent COVID-19. V gene TRBV28 combines with J gene TRBJ2-7, with 7 bases fitting TRBD2. The sample comprised peripheral blood. The CDR3 region is CASSLGGRVMDEQYF. CDR3 sequence (DNA): TGTGCCAGCAGTTTAGGAGGGAGGGTAATGGACGAGCAGTACTTC.